A selection of T cell receptor beta chains follows, all from one sample in a study of regulatory T cells in long-lasting Graves disease. MiXCR, run by TCRdb on the multiplex PCR reads, gives a single entry per CDR3 protein. This table has 550,000 to 600,000 distinct CDR3 sequences, approximately 16% appearing once. These data were likewise used in another study, on T cells in Graves' hyperthyroidism and ophthalmopathy.

The specimen was peripheral blood mononuclear cells (PBMCs), collected at new diagnosis, from a patient treated with antithyroid drugs. The receptor source for this set is a man in his late teens or twenties with Graves disease. Each CDR3 is given with its conserved first and last residue. A D gene is named only where the DNA matches it firmly. Not all rows give a size; the values are once, few, many and, for expanded clones, a class.

abundance	len	v_gene	j_gene	d_gene	CDR3nt	CDR3aa
many	14	TRBV13	TRBJ1-1	.	TGTGCCAGCAGCTTAGCGGACACTTCCGCTGAAGCTTTCTTT	CASSLADTSAEAFF
.	16	TRBV15	TRBJ1-4	TRBD1	TGTGCCACCAGCCGAGACAGGGCGGGTGTAGGGGAAAAACTGTTTTTT	CATSRDRAGVGEKLFF
many	11	TRBV6-5	TRBJ2-7	.	TGTGCCAGCAGTTACCGCGACGAGCAGTACTTC	CASSYRDEQYF
.	13	TRBV29-1	TRBJ2-5	.	TGCAGCGTTGAATCAGGGAAGCGGGAGACCCAGTACTTC	CSVESGKRETQYF
.	13	TRBV5-1	TRBJ1-1	.	TGCGCCAGCAGTATGGAGGAGGGGACTGAAGCTTTCTTT	CASSMEEGTEAFF
.	16	TRBV5-8	TRBJ2-5	TRBD2	TGTGCCAGCAGCTGGAAGGGGACTAGTCTCAGCGAGACCCAGTACTTC	CASSWKGTSLSETQYF
once	11	TRBV6-1	TRBJ1-2	.	TGTGCCAGCAGTCCCCGGGGAAACTACACCTTC	CASSPRGNYTF
.	13	TRBV30	TRBJ2-2	.	TGTGCCTGGAGTGGGCCATTCACCGGGGAGCTGTTTTTT	CAWSGPFTGELFF
few	15	TRBV9	TRBJ2-5	.	TGTGCCAGCAACGCTGGTACAGGTCTTCAAGAGACCCAGTACTTC	CASNAGTGLQETQYF
once	12	TRBV7-9	TRBJ2-5	.	TGTGCCAGCAGTCTTCTCGGAAAGACCCAGTACTTC	CASSLLGKTQYF
.	13	TRBV6-1	TRBJ2-1	.	TGTGCCAGCAGTAGACTTTCTAGGGATGAGCAGTTCTTC	CASSRLSRDEQFF
many	15	TRBV12-3/TRBV12-4	TRBJ2-1	TRBD1	TGTGCCAGCAGACGCTACAGGGGGGAGAACAATGAGCAGTTCTTC	CASRRYRGENNEQFF
many	15	TRBV12-3/TRBV12-4	TRBJ1-1	.	TGTGCCAGCATCGATTCAGGGTGGGGGGACACTGAAGCTTTCTTT	CASIDSGWGDTEAFF
few	16	TRBV20-1	TRBJ2-3	.	TGCAGTGCTAGAAGGGCCTCGCGGGGTTTCCTAGATACGCAGTATTTT	CSARRASRGFLDTQYF
many	14	TRBV5-5	TRBJ2-1	TRBD2	TGTGCCAGCAGCTTGTTAGCGGGAGGCGATGAGCAGTTCTTC	CASSLLAGGDEQFF
.	12	TRBV7-6	TRBJ1-5	.	TGTGCCAGCAGCTCCTGGGAACAGCCCCAGCATTTT	CASSSWEQPQHF
many	13	TRBV2	TRBJ2-7	.	TGTGCCAGCAGTGATTTGGGGGCATACGAGCAGTACTTC	CASSDLGAYEQYF
many	13	TRBV3-1	TRBJ1-1	TRBD1	TGTGCCAGCATCGGGACAGGATACACTGAAGCTTTCTTT	CASIGTGYTEAFF
.	15	TRBV20-1	TRBJ2-1	.	TGCAGTGCTAGAGATTCTAGGACTACTTACAATGAGCAGTTCTTC	CSARDSRTTYNEQFF
.	13	TRBV7-2	TRBJ2-1	.	TGTGCCAGCAGCACGGGACCCTTCAATGAGCAGTTCTTC	CASSTGPFNEQFF
many	14	TRBV3-1	TRBJ1-2	TRBD1	TGTGCCAGCAGCCAAGCCGCAGGGGGCTATGGCTACACCTTC	CASSQAAGGYGYTF
few	13	TRBV18	TRBJ2-1	TRBD1	TGTGCCAGCTCACGACAGGGGAACAATGAGCAGTTCTTC	CASSRQGNNEQFF
.	15	TRBV7-2	TRBJ2-7	.	TGTGCCAGCAGCTTAGCGACCGGGAGCTCCTACGAGCAGTACTTC	CASSLATGSSYEQYF
few	15	TRBV30	TRBJ1-6	TRBD1	TGTGCCTGGAGCGACTTGGGGACAGGACATTCACCCCTCCACTTT	CAWSDLGTGHSPLHF
many	14	TRBV3-1	TRBJ1-1	.	TGTGCCAGCAGCCAGAATTTAGGGGGGCCTGAAGCTTTCTTT	CASSQNLGGPEAFF
few	13	TRBV20-1	TRBJ2-7	TRBD1	TGCAGTGCTAGAGGAGGGACAGCCTACGAGCAGTACTTC	CSARGGTAYEQYF
few	19	TRBV7-9	TRBJ2-1	TRBD2	TGTGCCAGCAGCTCGCGACTAGCGGGAGGGTTTAGCTCCTACAATGAGCAGTTCTTC	CASSSRLAGGFSSYNEQFF
.	14	TRBV4-2	TRBJ2-3	.	TGTGCCAGCAGCCAAGGGAGGAGCGCGGATACGCAGTATTTT	CASSQGRSADTQYF
many	15	TRBV5-1	TRBJ2-7	.	TGCGCCAGCAGCTTGGGGCGGCAAACCTCCTACGAGCAGTACTTC	CASSLGRQTSYEQYF
.	17	TRBV7-2	TRBJ1-2	.	TGTGCCAGCAGCCGAGTCTGGGGGGGAAAAACCTTGGATGGCTACACCTTC	CASSRVWGGKTLDGYTF
many	14	TRBV5-1	TRBJ1-3	.	TGCGCCAGCAGCTTGCGGGGGATGGGGAACACCATATATTTT	CASSLRGMGNTIYF
.	13	TRBV6-1	TRBJ1-4	.	TGTGCAGATCGGGGGCCAACTAATGAAAAACTGTTTTTT	CADRGPTNEKLFF
.	12	TRBV28	TRBJ2-6	.	TGTGCCAGCAGTTCCTCCGGGGACGTCCTGACTTTC	CASSSSGDVLTF
many	12	TRBV20-1	TRBJ2-7	TRBD1	TGCAGTGCTTTTCGGGACAGCTACGAGCAGTACTTC	CSAFRDSYEQYF
.	14	TRBV10-3	TRBJ2-1	TRBD2	TGTGCCATCAAGGCGGGAGGGCCTGTGAGTGAGCAGTTCTTC	CAIKAGGPVSEQFF
.	14	TRBV30	TRBJ2-7	.	TGTGCCAGGGGGCTAGCGGGCCTCAGGGGGGAGCAGTACTTC	CARGLAGLRGEQYF
once	14	TRBV5-1	TRBJ1-2	.	TGCGCCAGCAGCTTGCCGAGGGGCACTGATGGCTACACCTTC	CASSLPRGTDGYTF
many	13	TRBV6-5	TRBJ1-1	.	TGTGCCAGCAGTTCTCTCGTCGGCACTGAAGCTTTCTTT	CASSSLVGTEAFF
many	15	TRBV7-9	TRBJ2-1	.	TGTGCCAGCAGCTTTAGTGGAGGGAGTAAGTATGAGCAGTTCTTC	CASSFSGGSKYEQFF
many	11	TRBV20-1	TRBJ2-7	.	TGCAGTGCTCTACCCAGGGACGAGCAGTACTTC	CSALPRDEQYF
many	11	TRBV19	TRBJ1-2	.	TGTGCCAGTACCTCAAACTATGGCTACACCTTC	CASTSNYGYTF
few	18	TRBV5-1	TRBJ2-1	TRBD1	TGCGCCAGCAGCCTGGGGCTGGGCGGGACAGGCTCCTACAATGAGCAGTTCTTC	CASSLGLGGTGSYNEQFF
many	12	TRBV28	TRBJ2-7	.	TGTGCCAGCAGTTTGGATACCTACGAGCAGTACTTC	CASSLDTYEQYF
many	12	TRBV20-1	TRBJ1-2	.	TGCAGTGCCGGCAGTGGGGGGCTTGGCTACACCTTC	CSAGSGGLGYTF
many	13	TRBV2	TRBJ1-5	.	TGTGCCAGCAGTGAAGAAGTGTTGCAGCCCCAGCATTTT	CASSEEVLQPQHF
many	11	TRBV30	TRBJ2-1	.	TGTGCCTGGAGAGGGTACAATGAGCAGTTCTTC	CAWRGYNEQFF